The following is a T cell receptor beta chain sequence with its context. Patients at the Seattle site were enrolled during active infection and followed longitudinally. Authors' methods: Cell counts per sample came from amplifying reference gene primers. Using immunoSEQ multiplex PCR, the repertoire was profiled, and TCRdb retains in-frame clones only, with some absent. The DNA gave D and trimming, while V, J and clone size come from that table. Among roughly 160,000 clones, about four fifths were seen once, and the ten largest hold 8.1%. Germline lookup yields CDR1 ENHRY and CDR2 SYGVKD. V was pared by 6 bases and J by 1 base, with 10 bases between. This CDR3 is built from 14 residues. This sample stems from a study of blood T cell repertoires in COVID-19.

This TCR derives from a woman aged 60-75 years with COVID-19, enrolled during active disease. The chain joins TRBV10-3 to TRBJ1-3, with D tentatively TRBD1 (6 bases). Material: peripheral blood. The CDR3 is CAIRTTGSGNTIYF. The CDR3 DNA sequence: TGTGCCATCAGGACTACAGGGTCTGGAAACACCATATATTTT.